Listed below are T cell receptor beta chains from one sample, sequenced in a study of T cell responses to AZD1222 COVID-19 vaccine. Assay: immunoSEQ multiplex PCR; the TCRdb copy retains only in-frame clones and omits some. The table shows around 140,000 clones, with roughly nine tenths occurring only once. Sequenced here: peripheral blood, sampled 28 days after the second dose of the MenACWY control vaccine. The receptors come from an adult who received the MenACWY meningococcal vaccine as a control. CDR3s include the opening cysteine and the closing phenylalanine or tryptophan. Clone size is shown for a subset of rows, as once, few, many or a class of expanded clone.

V gene,clone size,J gene,CDR3 protein
TRBV6-5,NA,TRBJ1-1,CASSRTPTMNTEAFF
TRBV9,NA,TRBJ1-2,CASSVDLDRGYGYTF
TRBV28,NA,TRBJ2-1,CASSLVGAGEQFF
TRBV7-2,NA,TRBJ2-7,CASSLPDRVYEQYF
TRBV11-2,NA,TRBJ1-1,CASSSGTTEAFF
TRBV19,NA,TRBJ1-1,CASSATGTVWNTEAFF
TRBV14,NA,TRBJ1-2,CASSQTVDGFYGYTF
TRBV7-9,NA,TRBJ1-5,CASSSPARDQPQHF
TRBV6-2/TRBV6-3,NA,TRBJ1-4,CASSPLAVANEKLFF
TRBV10-2,NA,TRBJ1-6,CASRGQGVNNSPLHF
TRBV5-4,once,TRBJ1-5,CASSLGPDGPGPQHF
TRBV19,NA,TRBJ2-3,CASSISSSDTQYF
TRBV5-1,NA,TRBJ2-2,CASSVSDAGELFF
TRBV6-1,NA,TRBJ1-5,CASSEEVFSNQPQHF